Given below is one TCR beta chain in context. Which antigen it targets is not known. There are no base qualities to consult, and no much larger clone falls within one base. The germline V gene encodes CDR1 SEHNR and CDR2 FQNEAQ (reference sequence). The CDR3 runs 13 residues from the cysteine to the phenylalanine. Kept here is only the CDR3 DNA, which spans 39 bases and is read in frame from base 1. Trimming takes 3 bases from V and 3 bases from J, and the germline ends sit 9 bases apart. The sample comes from a study of beta chain features in type 1 diabetes listed by TCRdb under 2018. Some background on the complete study: No differences in mean age, gender distribution, total cell number or subset yield were found between patients and healthy donors. A total of about 100,000,000 sorted cells were examined across all samples, and RNA yield correlated strongly with the number of cells per subset. In the study, recently diagnosed type 1 diabetes patients and matched healthy donors were compared on the TCRB repertoires of their sorted circulating CD4+ T cell subsets. Regulatory and stem cell-like memory subsets were obtained from only 8 patients and about eight healthy donors, while naive and central memory subsets were obtained from all 28 donors.

Each donor gave one peripheral blood draw, roughly 0.11 L on average, collected into heparinised tubes. A BD FACSAria II was used to sort naive, central memory, regulatory and stem cell-like memory CD4+ T cells with a panel that included CD45RO, CCR7, CD25, CD127, CD95 and CD27. Every sorted population had a purity above 95%. PBMCs were isolated immediately by Lymphoprep density gradient centrifugation and stained directly without culture. To minimize batch effects, samples were stained and sorted in pairs, one healthy donor with one patient per experiment. All of the isolated RNA was reverse transcribed with the High Capacity cDNA Reverse Transcription Kit, so expressed TCRB transcripts were sequenced. Naive, central memory and regulatory T cell samples underwent deep immunoSEQ sequencing, averaging about 3.57 million total reads per sample. Sorted cells were lysed in RLT buffer, and RNA was extracted using DNase-treated RNeasy Micro or Mini kits according to cell number. Each cell subset was processed separately to prevent cross-contamination, with patient and healthy donor samples processed together. Using the immunoSEQ multiplex PCR, TCRB sequences were amplified from cDNA into 87-bp fragments spanning the CDR3 region. Sequencing of the amplicons was performed on the Illumina HiSeq platform. Turning to the authors' computational methods: PCR bias was corrected computationally using synthetic template baselines, and reads within Hamming distance 2 were collapsed, with unmergeable singletons discarded. By aligning reads against IMGT, V, D and J genes, CDR3 length, and insertions or deletions at six rearrangement sites were assigned. Within each subset, clonotype counts were normalized to sorted cell number, after which true diversity and Gini coefficients were computed with the tcR R package. The overlap coefficient, calculated on TCRB nucleotide sequences, was used to quantify repertoire sharing. As a proxy for the pre-selection repertoire, out-of-frame TCRB sequences from naive cells were analyzed. TCRdb stores this immuneACCESS table with in-frame sequences only. Part of the clones is absent; in the studies checked, under half of the shortfall reflects unresolved V genes, and no reason is known for the rest. V and J calls and clone size are given by that table; D and trimming were obtained from the DNA. The sample contains 600,000 to 700,000 clones, 10% to 15% of them found a single time. The ten largest clones capture 0.02% to 0.025% of the sample.

The investigation overall reported the following: Only small numbers of individuals were included in the HLA sub-analyses, which left unresolved whether HLA type had any influence on TCRB rearrangement. Patients with type 1 diabetes made fewer insertions and deleted more nucleotides at VDJ recombination sites, implying thymic rearrangement abnormalities. Shorter templates might have been favored by PCR, but patient and control samples were amplified and corrected together, so both groups would have been affected equally by any skew. Naive, central memory and regulatory TCRB repertoires appeared to be more alike among patients than among healthy donors. In all four CD4+ subsets, TCRB CDR3 length was moderately but significantly shorter in type 1 diabetes patients. Because cDNA was sequenced instead of genomic DNA, highly expressing activated cells could be over-represented, though the groups showed no difference in activation or CD3 levels.

The V gene is TRBV7-9 and the J gene is TRBJ2-7, with the D gene not confidently named. This sequence was found in a man aged 18 to 35 with type 1 diabetes. Sequenced sample: naive CD4+ T cells from blood. The cell subset or site label on this specimen signifies: true naive CD4+ T cells. The nucleotides are TGTGCCAGCAGCTTTGATCTCAACTACGAGCAGTACTTC. The encoded protein is CASSFDLNYEQYF. Outside the CDR3, residues come from the reference TRBV7-9 and TRBJ2-7 proteins, so the full variable domain is: DTGVSQNPRHKITKRGQNVTFRCDPISEHNRLYWYRQTLGQGPEFLTYFQNEAQLEKSRLLSDRFSAERPKGSFSTLEIQRTEQGDSAMYLCASSFDLNYEQYFGPGTRLTVT.